This T cell receptor (beta chain) came from a study of T cells after somatic rescue of genetic block. Here immunoSEQ multiplex PCR was the method, and the copy in TCRdb shows in-frame clones only, minus some. This table holds roughly 58,000 clones, 90% to 97% found once. CDR1 and CDR2 from the germline V gene are SGDLS and YYNGEE. This CDR3 spans 15 amino acids. Trimming stripped 0 bases from V and 1 base from J, with 8 bases between. The source material was peripheral blood mononuclear cells (PBMCs). The chain combines TRBV9 with TRBJ2-1, with unresolved D. This clonotype originated in a child under three years old. As DNA, the CDR3 is TGTGCCAGCAGCGTAGGGGGTCTTTCCTACAATGAGCAGTTCTTC. Protein: CASSVGGLSYNEQFF.